These T cell receptor beta chains were read from a single sample in a study of T cells after yellow fever vaccination. One entry per CDR3 protein results from TCRdb running MiXCR on the 5' RACE reads. The sample contains 450,000 to 550,000 distinct CDR3 sequences, roughly 19% of which appear only once. The source was PBMCs, collected 15 days after the yellow fever booster vaccination. These receptors were obtained from a man between 25 and 39 years old who received the YFV17D yellow fever vaccine. CDR3s include the opening cysteine and the closing phenylalanine or tryptophan. Fields, in order: J gene, V gene, CDR3 length, CDR3 protein.

J: TRBJ2-2
V: TRBV7-9
length: 14
CDR3: CASSLTSGTGELFF

J: TRBJ2-5
V: TRBV3-1
length: 16
CDR3: CASSQGSRRREETQYF

J: TRBJ2-1
V: TRBV7-2
length: 16
CDR3: CASSLAPAVPYNEQFF

J: TRBJ1-6
V: TRBV20-1
length: 13
CDR3: CSAVRGQNSPLHF

J: TRBJ1-2
V: TRBV7-9
length: 13
CDR3: CASSFGGNYGYTF

J: TRBJ2-7
V: TRBV6-6
length: 11
CDR3: CASSYGAWQYF

J: TRBJ2-5
V: TRBV4-2
length: 17
CDR3: CASSQDQAGGLQETQYF

J: TRBJ2-7
V: TRBV20-1
length: 14
CDR3: CSAIWTGTIYEQYF

J: TRBJ2-2
V: TRBV7-9
length: 17
CDR3: CASSLGASLGNTGELFF

J: TRBJ2-3
V: TRBV20-1
length: 14
CDR3: CSALLAGVADTQYF

J: TRBJ2-1
V: TRBV12-3/TRBV12-4
length: 14
CDR3: CASSHSGRWNEQFF

J: TRBJ2-1
V: TRBV5-1
length: 16
CDR3: CASSIGTGGTYNEQFF

J: TRBJ2-5
V: TRBV12-3/TRBV12-4
length: 14
CDR3: CASSLRREWETQYF

J: TRBJ1-5
V: TRBV11-2
length: 14
CDR3: CASSLSGYNQPQHF

J: TRBJ1-5
V: TRBV28
length: 15
CDR3: CASRSGTASNQPQHF

J: TRBJ2-2
V: TRBV20-1
length: 13
CDR3: CSASGGLTGELFF

J: TRBJ2-5
V: TRBV7-7
length: 14
CDR3: CASSLYVGEETQYF

J: TRBJ2-3
V: TRBV7-2
length: 15
CDR3: CASSLQWLITDTQYF

J: TRBJ1-5
V: TRBV7-2
length: 13
CDR3: CASSHGSDQPQHF

J: TRBJ2-3
V: TRBV14
length: 15
CDR3: CASSPTGDLTDTQYF

J: TRBJ2-1
V: TRBV4-3
length: 13
CDR3: CASSREQGAEQFF

J: TRBJ2-1
V: TRBV4-2
length: 17
CDR3: CASSPNPGTKLYNEQFF

J: TRBJ2-3
V: TRBV12-3/TRBV12-4
length: 13
CDR3: CAEREGGTDTQYF

J: TRBJ2-3
V: TRBV5-1
length: 13
CDR3: CASSFGGIDTQYF

J: TRBJ2-7
V: TRBV7-2
length: 14
CDR3: CASSEPTGQGEQYF

J: TRBJ2-2
V: TRBV12-3/TRBV12-4
length: 13
CDR3: CASSVAVARELFF

J: TRBJ2-3
V: TRBV20-1
length: 14
CDR3: CSAPEREATDTQYF

J: TRBJ2-1
V: TRBV30
length: 12
CDR3: CAGFGTLLEQFF

J: TRBJ2-7
V: TRBV6-1
length: 13
CDR3: CASKRGLTYEQYF

J: TRBJ2-1
V: TRBV20-1
length: 16
CDR3: CSALRLAGVEVNEQFF

J: TRBJ2-1
V: TRBV24-1
length: 12
CDR3: CATSSGGNEQFF

J: TRBJ1-2
V: TRBV10-3
length: 13
CDR3: CAITGTGVYGYTF

J: TRBJ2-5
V: TRBV6-2/TRBV6-3
length: 13
CDR3: CAMRRDLQETQYF

J: TRBJ2-3
V: TRBV7-2
length: 16
CDR3: CASSLVAGVKGDTQYF

J: TRBJ2-1
V: TRBV5-8
length: 17
CDR3: CASSLATGTIRNNEQFF

J: TRBJ2-5
V: TRBV12-3/TRBV12-4
length: 17
CDR3: CASSLATSGRSGETQYF

J: TRBJ2-3
V: TRBV7-2
length: 14
CDR3: CASSYNQGSDTQYF

J: TRBJ2-6
V: TRBV6-5
length: 12
CDR3: CASSGYSNVLTF